Listed here are 18 T cell receptor beta chains from one sample, sequenced in a study of vaccination effects on CD4 cells after COVID-19. Sequencing used immunoSEQ multiplex PCR; TCRdb keeps in-frame clones, though not all of them. The repertoire holds about 80,000 clones, under 80% seen once, with 0.85% to 1.3% in the top ten. Antigen-specific CD4+ T cells expanded by the ViraFEST assay with viral peptide pools were then sequenced. Upon completion of about 10 days in culture, CD4+ T cells were isolated. Participants received two doses of either the BNT162b2 or mRNA-1273 vaccine. These receptors have no identified antigens. The sample was CD4+ T cells from PBMCs cultured with HCoV-OC43 spike peptides, taken after COVID-19 vaccination. Subset specified: HCoV-OC43 spike overlapping peptide pool stimulation. The source of these receptors is a human donor who received a COVID-19 vaccine.

As concerns this clone: This specimen includes other DNA sequences encoding the same CDR3. The V call is TRBV7-2, the J call TRBJ2-5; 11 bases agree with TRBD1. CDR3 length: 14 amino acids. CDR1 is SGHTA and CDR2 is FQGNSA in the germline V gene. Trimming removed 5 bases from V and 4 bases from J; junction bases left unmatched: 3. The CDR3 region has the DNA TGTGCCAGCAGCCCGGGGACAGGGGGAGAGACCCAGTACTTC. Translated, it gives CASSPGTGGETQYF.

This sequence joins TRBV29-1 and TRBJ2-5; weak D call: TRBD1 (6 bases). Germline assignment: CDR1 SQVTM and CDR2 ANQGSEA. The CDR3 runs to 14 residues. The germline V and J ends were trimmed by 3 bases and 5 bases, with 16 bases remaining between them. CDR3 sequence (DNA): TGCAGCGTTGATCGTACAGGGCTAGGGGAGACCCAGTACTTC. It yields the protein CSVDRTGLGETQYF.

V is TRBV2 and J is TRBJ1-2; D possibly corresponds to TRBD1 (5 bases). Trimming stripped 4 bases from V and 6 bases from J, with 24 bases between. The V gene's germline CDR1 is SNHLY and CDR2 FYNNEI. This CDR3 spans 17 amino acids. CDR3 residues: CASSVFSGVQGRHGYTF. DNA of the CDR3: TGTGCCAGCAGTGTTTTTTCCGGGGTGCAGGGAAGGCATGGCTACACCTTC.

The DNA for the CDR3 is TGCGCCAGCAGCCAAGGGTGGGAAAGGGACGCTCCTAGCTACACCTTC. Its protein product is CASSQGWERDAPSYTF. The gene calls are TRBV4-3 and TRBJ1-2, with a weak D call TRBD1 (5 bases). The germline gives CDR1 LGHNA, CDR2 YSLEER. This CDR3 has 16 amino acids. V lost 1 base and J lost 9, with 21 bases in between.

The gene calls are TRBV6-4 and TRBJ1-1, with a weak D call TRBD1 (6 bases). Germline CDR1 reads MRHNA; CDR2 reads SNTAGT. This CDR3 comprises 16 residues. Trimming stripped 2 bases from V and 5 bases from J, with 18 bases between. The CDR3 nucleotides read TGTGCCAGCAGTGACACAAAGGGCGACAGGAGGACTGAAGCTTTCTTT. The encoded protein is CASSDTKGDRRTEAFF.

The chain is built from TRBV4-3 and TRBJ2-5; the match to TRBD2 covers 12 bases. The length of the CDR3 is 15 residues. The V gene's germline CDR1 is LGHNA and CDR2 YSLEER. Losses at the gene ends were 5 bases for V and 5 bases for J; bases not matched to a gene: 6. In nucleotides, the CDR3 is TGCGCCAGCAGCGGCCGACTAGCGGGGGATGAGACCCAGTACTTC. This codes for CASSGRLAGDETQYF.

The chain has TRBV5-1 and TRBJ1-4; D not certain. This CDR3 region has 14 residues. Trimming pared 2 bases from V and 8 bases from J, leaving 13 bases between. Germline V lookup: CDR1 SGHRS, CDR2 YFSETQ. The CDR3 protein is CASSFGSPEEKLFF. The DNA of the CDR3 is TGCGCCAGCAGCTTTGGAAGTCCGGAAGAAAAACTGTTTTTT.

The V gene is TRBV20-1, the J gene TRBJ2-5; no clear D. The CDR3 runs 11 residues. Germline values: CDR1 DFQATT, CDR2 SNEGSKA (reference sequence). The germline V and J ends were trimmed by 0 bases and 6 bases, with 5 bases remaining between them. CDR3 DNA sequence: TGCAGTGCTAGAGAGAAGAAGACCCAGTACTTC. The encoded protein is CSAREKKTQYF.

The chain combines TRBV5-1 with TRBJ1-2; D ambiguous. Germline V gene lookup returns CDR1 SGHRS and CDR2 YFSETQ. The CDR3 covers 14 residues. V was cut by 1 base and J by 5 bases, with 12 bases left in between. The DNA of the CDR3 is TGCGCCAGCAGCTTGTTGGAGTCAGAGTATGGCTACACCTTC. Protein product: CASSLLESEYGYTF. Combining the CDR3 with reference TRBV5-1 and TRBJ1-2 gives the whole variable domain KAGVTQTPRYLIKTRGQQVTLSCSPISGHRSVSWYQQTPGQGLQFLFEYFSETQRNKGNFPGRFSGRQFSNSRSEMNVSTLELGDSALYLCASSLLESEYGYTFGSGTRLTVV.

The V call is TRBV10-1, the J call TRBJ1-1, with 7 bases that match TRBD1. The V gene end was trimmed by 4 bases and the J gene end by 1 base; junction bases not matched to a gene: 9. There are 16 residues in the CDR3. CDR1 WNHNN and CDR2 SYGVQD come from the germline V gene (reference sequence). CDR3 residues: CASSGYRGFQNTEAFF. The CDR3 bases are TGCGCCAGCAGTGGCTACAGGGGCTTCCAGAACACTGAAGCTTTCTTT.

V and J are TRBV6-5 and TRBJ2-5, with D perhaps TRBD2 (6 bases). Per germline, CDR1 MNHEY and CDR2 SVGAGI. The CDR3 extends over 15 amino acids. The V and J ends lost 5 bases and 2 bases respectively, with 15 bases between them. DNA for the CDR3: TGTGCCAGCAGTCCCCCGGGACTGGCTCAAGAGACCCAGTACTTC. Its protein is CASSPPGLAQETQYF.

The chain employs TRBV24-1 and TRBJ2-5, with 7 bases lining up with TRBD1. The trim removed 0 bases at V and 5 bases at J, leaving 11 bases unmatched. Germline V lookup: CDR1 KGHDR, CDR2 SFDVKD. This CDR3 has 17 amino acids. The CDR3 DNA sequence: TGTGCCACCAGTGATTTGCAATCGCAGGGGGAGCGGGAGACCCAGTACTTC. Amino acid sequence: CATSDLQSQGERETQYF.

The chain carries TRBV24-1 and TRBJ2-5; 8 nucleotides agree with TRBD2. V trimming: 4 bases; J trimming: 4 bases; junction bases outside the gene matches: 4. This CDR3 contains 14 residues. Germline V gene lookup returns CDR1 KGHDR and CDR2 SFDVKD. CDR3 bases: TGTGCCACCAGTGACCGGGGGGGAGGAGAGACCCAGTACTTC. It encodes CATSDRGGGETQYF.

This clone was detected only once. The chain employs TRBV10-2 and TRBJ2-2; D remains unclear. V was shortened by 8 bases and J by 0 bases, with 1 base between the two germline ends. Germline V CDR1 and CDR2: WSHSY, SAAADI. This CDR3 spans 11 amino acids. The CDR3, as DNA: TGCGCCAGCTCGAACACCGGGGAGCTGTTTTTT. It yields the protein CASSNTGELFF.

The chain combines TRBV7-2 with TRBJ1-5, with 8 bases aligning to TRBD1. The V gene end was trimmed by 9 bases and the J gene end by 2 bases; junction bases not matched to a gene: 6. Germline V gene lookup returns CDR1 SGHTA and CDR2 FQGNSA. CDR3 size: 14 residues. In DNA form, the CDR3 reads TGTGCCAGTAGTGACAGGGGAGGCAATCAGCCCCAGCATTTT. This encodes CASSDRGGNQPQHF.

This chain uses TRBV6-6 with TRBJ1-1, with 7 bases that match TRBD1. Germline V gene data show CDR1 as MNHNY and CDR2 as SVGAGI (reference sequence). V trimming: 6 bases; J trimming: 4 bases; junction bases outside the gene matches: 8. This CDR3 comprises 14 residues. Here the CDR3 reads CASREGGGRTEAFF. The CDR3 DNA reads TGTGCCAGCAGGGAAGGGGGCGGACGCACTGAAGCTTTCTTT.

The J gene is TRBJ2-3, the V gene TRBV6-5, with D hard to call. The CDR3 is 15 residues long. Germline loops: CDR1 MNHEY, CDR2 SVGAGI. Trimming pared 4 bases from V and 2 bases from J, leaving 13 bases between. CDR3 protein: CASSSYMGSTDTQYF. The CDR3 DNA reads as TGTGCCAGCAGTTCCTATATGGGGTCCACAGATACGCAGTATTTT.

This rearrangement joins TRBV24-1 to TRBJ1-1; 11 bases map to TRBD1. The germline V gene has CDR1 KGHDR and CDR2 SFDVKD. V lost 2 bases to trimming and J lost 2 bases; unmatched junction nucleotides: 3. This CDR3 has 16 amino acids. The CDR3 reads CATSDSRTGGNTEAFF. In DNA, the CDR3 is TGTGCCACCAGTGATTCCCGGACAGGGGGCAACACTGAAGCTTTCTTT.